This T cell receptor beta chain stems from a study of cytomegalovirus exposure and HLA in healthy donors. Findings of the study overall: Cytomegalovirus-associated status was assigned to fewer than 200 TCR beta chains. Presence/absence analyses supposed approximately even sequencing depth among donors. CMV serostatus alone was available as immune exposure information. The classifier was said to identify cytomegalovirus status with high specificity and sensitivity.

This clone was seen a few times. The antigen is not known. Researchers ran the PCR with 60 Vbeta and 13 Jbeta primers. Produced via immunoSEQ multiplex PCR; TCRdb's table is partial and in-frame only. The data contain 150,000 to 200,000 clones, roughly 80% of them singletons. This TCR was sampled from a man aged 35 to 55 in good health and CMV-seropositive. What was sequenced was PBMCs.

CDR3 in DNA: TGTGCCAGCAGGACTAGCGGGGGTCGGGATGAGCAGTTCTTC. It yields the protein CASRTSGGRDEQFF. This chain joins TRBV6-6 and TRBJ2-1, with TRBD2 matching over 12 bases. With V trimmed by 6 bases and J by 8 bases, 5 bases remained unmatched. The CDR3 length is 14 residues. Germline loops: CDR1 MNHNY, CDR2 SVGAGI (reference sequence).